This T cell receptor (beta chain) was captured by sequencing in a study of tumor T cells in aggressive B-cell lymphoma. This clone showed up just once. Trimming removed 6 bases from V and 8 bases from J, with 22 bases in between. This CDR3 has 16 amino acids. Germline-derived CDR1 and CDR2 are LNHDA and SQIVND (reference sequence). Method: immunoSEQ multiplex PCR; TCRdb's copy keeps in-frame clones and lacks some. The top ten clones hold approximately 15% of a sample with about 1,200 clones, about 83% of them seen once. Input material: tumor tissue. V usage is TRBV19 and J usage is TRBJ1-4; D remains unclear. The clonotype comes from an adult with diffuse large B cell lymphoma. The chain's CDR3 is CASRPHEVQIGEKLFF. The CDR3 region has the DNA TGTGCCAGTAGGCCTCACGAGGTACAAATTGGGGAAAAACTGTTTTTT. Drawing the rest from reference TRBV19 and TRBJ1-4, the complete variable domain is DGGITQSPKYLFRKEGQNVTLSCEQNLNHDAMYWYRQDPGQGLRLIYYSQIVNDFQKGDIAEGYSVSREKKESFPLTVTSAQKNPTAFYLCASRPHEVQIGEKLFFGSGTQLSVL.